The entry below describes one T cell receptor (beta chain). Its antigen remains unknown. The data are from a study of T-cell memory formation after mild COVID-19. Study-level results: The main location of contracting CD4+ clones was CM and EM, and that of contracting CD8+ clones was EMRA. Clones from the second wave (peaking day 37) had unconfirmed SARS-CoV-2 specificity.

5'RACE with constant-segment primers built TCRalpha and TCRbeta cDNA libraries with UMIs. TCRdb itself ran the 5' RACE reads through MiXCR, one entry per CDR3 protein. The table records approximately 260,000 distinct CDR3 sequences, over 15% of them present only once. CDR3 length equals 16 residues. The germline gives CDR1 MNHEY, CDR2 SVGEGT. The junction had 9 bases not matched to a gene; V was cut back by 2 bases and J by 3 bases. The V and J genes are TRBV6-2 or TRBV6-3 and TRBJ2-7, with 8 bases identical to TRBD2. The receptor was isolated from a man between 18 and 29 years old who had mild COVID-19 (a few samples of this study predate the infection). Cell type and time point are not known. The sample consisted of PBMCs or a T cell subset sorted from them (not recorded which). The CDR3 is CASSYPPGGPGYEQYV. The CDR3 coding sequence is TGTGCCAGCAGTTACCCCCCGGGGGGGCCTGGCTACGAGCAGTACGTC.